The T cell receptor beta chain under discussion was sequenced for a study of PD-1 blockade in classical Hodgkin lymphoma. General observations from the study: Possible causes of repertoire differences, disease activity or prior therapy, remain undefined. Some patients started nivolumab under 1 year after ASCT, and they were excluded. By C4D1, diversity of CD4+ TCRs had risen significantly, whereas that of CD8+ TCRs had not.

As concerns this clone: The target antigen is unknown.

CDR1 is SEHNR and CDR2 is FQNEAQ in the germline V gene (reference sequence). The ends were cut back, 1 base at V and 11 bases at J, with 14 bases in the middle. The length of the CDR3 is 13 residues. No patient escaped relapse after autologous stem cell transplantation, and brentuximab vedotin exposure varied. Data came from immunoSEQ multiplex PCR; TCRdb stores just in-frame clones and leaves some out. The sample has about 19,000 clones, approximately 84% seen once. The TCR sequence derives from a human donor with classical Hodgkin lymphoma. The sequenced sample was peripheral blood mononuclear cells (PBMCs), obtained at baseline. The V call is TRBV7-9, the J call TRBJ1-1; D uncertain. In DNA form, the CDR3 reads TGTGCCAGCAGCTTAGGTGACTCCCTTGGGGCTTTCTTT. This encodes CASSLGDSLGAFF.